This T cell receptor beta chain stems from a study of T cell responses to AZD1222 COVID-19 vaccine. General study findings and limits: Vaccine-related CD4 TCRs covered spike, predominating at 160-218 and 743-854. Repertoires in all cases were sampled only once the peak T cell response had passed. An increase in Spike-specific TCR breadth and depth was observed after two AZD1222 doses.

To note about this clone: As yet, its antigen is unknown.

Germline loops: CDR1 SGHDT, CDR2 YYEEEE. Trimming stripped 1 base from V and 10 bases from J, with 8 bases between. CDR3 length: 12 amino acids. The protocol was immunoSEQ multiplex PCR, while the TCRdb copy is restricted to in-frame clones and leaves out a portion. The table lists 130,000 or so clones, roughly nine tenths of them singletons. The chain carries TRBV5-6 and TRBJ1-4; no clear D. Sample: peripheral blood, taken on day 0 of AZD1222 vaccination. This TCR came from an adult in good health. The CDR3: CASSLKEGKLFF. The CDR3 DNA reads as TGTGCCAGCAGCTTGAAGGAGGGAAAACTGTTTTTT. Supplemented by reference TRBV5-6 and TRBJ1-4, the full variable domain reads DAGVTQSPTHLIKTRGQQVTLRCSPKSGHDTVSWYQQALGQGPQFIFQYYEEEERQRGNFPDRFSGHQFPNYSSELNVNALLLGDSALYLCASSLKEGKLFFGSGTQLSVL.